The next 9 T cell receptor beta chains were all read from a single sample in a study of blood T cell repertoires in COVID-19. The data were produced by immunoSEQ multiplex PCR, yet TCRdb's version contains in-frame clones alone and is incomplete. The sample has about 27,000 clones, 65% to 90% seen once. The sequencing sample was made of peripheral blood. These TCRs come from a man between 65 and 80 years old with active COVID-19.

This chain connects TRBV19 to TRBJ1-5; D is undetermined. The germline CDR1 and CDR2 sequences are LNHDA and SQIVND (reference sequence). This CDR3 is 15 amino acids long. V was clipped by 10 bases and J by 0 bases, with 16 bases between them. The CDR3 nucleotides are TGTGCCACCAAAATGGCCGGAGATAGCAATCAGCCCCAGCATTTT. Translated, it gives CATKMAGDSNQPQHF.

This CDR3 reads CASSLLAGPTDTQYF. CDR3 nucleotides: TGTGCCAGCAGTTTACTAGCGGGGCCAACAGATACGCAGTATTTT. The gene calls are TRBV27 and TRBJ2-3; 9 positions match TRBD2. Losses at the gene ends were 2 bases for V and 3 bases for J; bases not matched to a gene: 3. CDR3 length: 15 amino acids. The V gene's germline CDR1 is MNHEY and CDR2 SMNVEV (reference sequence).

The J gene is TRBJ1-5, the V gene TRBV12-3 or TRBV12-4; maybe TRBD1 (5 bases). The CDR3 has 13 residues. V gave up 7 bases and J gave up 7 bases, with 14 bases separating them. Here the CDR3 reads CASTLGGGQPQHF. The DNA of the CDR3 is TGTGCCAGCACACTGGGGGGGGGACAGCCCCAGCATTTT.

J is TRBJ1-1 and V is TRBV5-5; possible D gene TRBD1, 5 bases. The CDR3 extends over 16 amino acids. Per the germline V gene, CDR1 is SGHKS and CDR2 is YYEKEE (reference sequence). The V gene lost 2 bases and the J gene lost 1 base, with 15 bases spanning the gap. CDR3 nucleotide sequence: TGTGCCAGCAGCTTCCCAGGAACAGGAAGGAACACTGAAGCTTTCTTT. Translation gives CASSFPGTGRNTEAFF.

The rearrangement links TRBV30 to TRBJ2-5, with D maybe TRBD2 (6 bases). Trimming pared 2 bases from V and 1 base from J, leaving 8 bases between. CDR3 length equals 13 residues. The germline CDR1 and CDR2 sequences are GTSNPN and SVGIG (reference sequence). The CDR3 nucleotides read TGTGCCTGGAGTATCGGGAGCCAAGAGACCCAGTACTTC. This translates into CAWSIGSQETQYF.

This sequence joins TRBV19 and TRBJ2-6, with TRBD1 as a possible D gene (6 bases). Trimming left V 5 bases short and J 0 bases short, with 14 bases between. The CDR3 sequence is 17 residues long. Germline-derived CDR1 and CDR2 are LNHDA and SQIVND (reference sequence). CDR3 nucleotide sequence: TGTGCCAGTAGTGGGGCAGGGGTCTACTCTGGGGCCAACGTCCTGACTTTC. The encoded protein is CASSGAGVYSGANVLTF.

J is TRBJ1-3 and V is TRBV19, with D unresolved. Trimming removed 2 bases from V and 0 bases from J, with 11 bases in between. The CDR3 runs to 16 residues. From germline, CDR1 is LNHDA and CDR2 SQIVND (reference sequence). CDR3 nucleotides: TGTGCCAGTAGTATATCGAGGAGCAGCTCTGGAAACACCATATATTTT. It translates to CASSISRSSSGNTIYF.

This clone came up a few times. The chain has TRBV27 and TRBJ1-6, with unresolved D. This CDR3 contains 14 residues. Trimming shortened V by 3 bases and J by 9 bases, and 12 bases separated the two germline ends. Looked up from germline, CDR1 is MNHEY and CDR2 is SMNVEV (reference sequence). The CDR3 is CASSLVASASPLHF. CDR3 DNA: TGTGCCAGCAGTTTGGTAGCCAGCGCTTCACCCCTCCACTTT.

This chain connects TRBV6-5 to TRBJ2-5; a possible D gene is TRBD1 (6 bases). V shed 8 bases and J shed 6 bases, with 22 bases lying between them. Looked up from germline, CDR1 is MNHEY and CDR2 is SVGAGI. This CDR3 is 15 amino acids long. The CDR3: CASQARSSGEKTQYF. CDR3 sequence (DNA): TGTGCCAGCCAAGCCCGGTCGTCAGGGGAGAAGACCCAGTACTTC.